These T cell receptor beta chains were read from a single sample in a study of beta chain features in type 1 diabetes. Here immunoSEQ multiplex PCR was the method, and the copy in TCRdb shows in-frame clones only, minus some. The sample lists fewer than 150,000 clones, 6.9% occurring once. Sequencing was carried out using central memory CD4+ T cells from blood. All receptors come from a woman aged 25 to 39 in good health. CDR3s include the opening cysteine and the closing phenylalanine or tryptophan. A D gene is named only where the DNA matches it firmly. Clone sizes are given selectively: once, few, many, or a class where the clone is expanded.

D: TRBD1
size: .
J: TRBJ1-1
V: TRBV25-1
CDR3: CASSLALQGTEAFF
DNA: TGTGCCAGCAGTCTAGCCCTACAGGGGACTGAAGCTTTCTTT

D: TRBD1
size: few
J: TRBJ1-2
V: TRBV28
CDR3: CASSSPGTGNYGYTF
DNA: TGTGCCAGCAGCAGTCCCGGGACAGGAAACTATGGCTACACCTTC

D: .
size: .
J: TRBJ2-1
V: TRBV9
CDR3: CASSPRAPRYEQFF
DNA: TGTGCCAGCAGCCCCCGCGCTCCCAGGTATGAGCAGTTCTTC

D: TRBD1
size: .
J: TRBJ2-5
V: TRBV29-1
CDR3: CSVDAGQGGQTQYF
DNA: TGCAGCGTTGACGCGGGACAGGGGGGTCAGACCCAGTACTTC

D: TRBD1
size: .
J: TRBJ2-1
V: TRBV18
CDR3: CASSPWGQGAYNEQFF
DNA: TGTGCCAGCTCACCATGGGGACAGGGGGCATACAATGAGCAGTTCTTC

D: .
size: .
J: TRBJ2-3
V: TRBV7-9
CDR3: CASSLVLGGSTDTQYF
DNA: TGTGCCAGCAGCTTAGTTTTGGGCGGGAGCACAGATACGCAGTATTTT

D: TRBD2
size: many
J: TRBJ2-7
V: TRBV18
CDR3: CASSLKGLAGGPEQYF
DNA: TGTGCCAGCTCACTAAAGGGACTAGCGGGAGGGCCCGAGCAGTACTTC

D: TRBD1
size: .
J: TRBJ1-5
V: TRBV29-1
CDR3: CSVAQGALNQPQHF
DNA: TGCAGCGTTGCGCAGGGGGCTCTCAATCAGCCCCAGCATTTT

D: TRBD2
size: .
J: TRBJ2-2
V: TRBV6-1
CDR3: CASSAGTSGNTGELFF
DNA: TGTGCCAGCAGTGCTGGGACTAGCGGTAACACCGGGGAGCTGTTTTTT

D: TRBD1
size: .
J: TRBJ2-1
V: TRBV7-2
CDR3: CASSLVGTGGHEQFF
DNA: TGTGCCAGCAGCTTAGTCGGGACAGGGGGCCATGAGCAGTTCTTC

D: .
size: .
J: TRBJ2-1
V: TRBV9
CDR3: CASSSPRGNEQFF
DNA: TGTGCCAGCAGCTCCCCCAGGGGCAATGAGCAGTTCTTC

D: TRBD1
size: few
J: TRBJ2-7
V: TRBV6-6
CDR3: CASSPPGTGGYEQYF
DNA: TGTGCCAGCAGTCCCCCCGGGACAGGGGGGTACGAGCAGTACTTC

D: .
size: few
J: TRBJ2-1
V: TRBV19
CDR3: CASSILSSYNEQFF
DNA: TGTGCCAGTAGTATTTTGAGCTCCTACAATGAGCAGTTCTTC

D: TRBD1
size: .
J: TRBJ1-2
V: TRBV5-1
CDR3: CASSTEPTGVGGYTF
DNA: TGCGCCAGCAGCACAGAACCTACAGGGGTGGGTGGCTACACCTTC

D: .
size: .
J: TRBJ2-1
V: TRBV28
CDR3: CASSLGPPVYNEQFF
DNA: TGTGCCAGCAGTTTAGGGCCCCCGGTCTACAATGAGCAGTTCTTC

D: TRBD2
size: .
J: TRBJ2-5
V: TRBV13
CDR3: CASSQRGSGRRETQYF
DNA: TGTGCCAGCAGCCAACGGGGTAGCGGGAGAAGGGAGACCCAGTACTTC

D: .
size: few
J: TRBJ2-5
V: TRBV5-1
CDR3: CASSSRYETQYF
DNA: TGCGCCAGCAGCTCGCGGTATGAGACCCAGTACTTC

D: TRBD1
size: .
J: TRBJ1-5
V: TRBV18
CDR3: CASSLGQVNQPQHF
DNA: TGTGCCAGCTCGCTAGGACAGGTCAATCAGCCCCAGCATTTT

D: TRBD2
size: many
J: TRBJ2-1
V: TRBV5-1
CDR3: CASSMLAGANNEQFF
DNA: TGCGCCAGCAGCATGCTAGCGGGAGCCAACAATGAGCAGTTCTTC

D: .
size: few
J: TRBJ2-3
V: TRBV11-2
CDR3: CASSLDLPYTQYF
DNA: TGTGCCAGCAGCTTAGATCTACCTTATACGCAGTATTTT

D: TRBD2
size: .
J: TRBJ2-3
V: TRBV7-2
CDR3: CASSLNGRQDTQYF
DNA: TGTGCCAGCAGCTTAAACGGGAGGCAAGATACGCAGTATTTT

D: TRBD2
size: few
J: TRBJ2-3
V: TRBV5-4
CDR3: CASSFGTSDRDGYF
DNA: TGTGCCAGCAGCTTTGGGACTAGCGACAGGGATGGGTATTTT

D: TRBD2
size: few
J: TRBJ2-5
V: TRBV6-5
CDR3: CASSRTSGPQETQYF
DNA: TGTGCCAGCAGCCGGACTAGCGGACCCCAAGAGACCCAGTACTTC

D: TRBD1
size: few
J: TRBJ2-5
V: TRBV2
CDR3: CASSPGQGRETQYF
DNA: TGTGCCAGCAGTCCGGGACAGGGGAGGGAGACCCAGTACTTC

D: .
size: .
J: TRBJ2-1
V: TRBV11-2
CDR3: CASSFVRNEQFF
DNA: TGTGCCAGCAGCTTCGTTCGCAATGAGCAGTTCTTC

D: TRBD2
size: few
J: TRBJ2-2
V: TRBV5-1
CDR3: CASSLAGGRTGELFF
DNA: TGCGCCAGCAGCTTGGCGGGAGGTCGCACCGGGGAGCTGTTTTTT

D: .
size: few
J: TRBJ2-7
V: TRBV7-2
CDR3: CASSFLNKEAEQYF
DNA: TGTGCCAGCAGCTTTTTAAACAAGGAGGCCGAGCAGTACTTC

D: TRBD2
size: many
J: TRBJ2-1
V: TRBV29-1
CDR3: CSVEGQGASGTYNEQFF
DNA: TGCAGCGTTGAGGGGCAGGGAGCTAGCGGGACCTACAATGAGCAGTTCTTC

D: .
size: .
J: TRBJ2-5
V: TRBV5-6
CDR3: CASSRDYQETQYF
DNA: TGTGCCAGCAGCCGGGACTACCAAGAGACCCAGTACTTC

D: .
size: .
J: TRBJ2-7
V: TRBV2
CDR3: CASSYGQSSSYEQYF
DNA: TGTGCCAGCAGCTACGGACAGAGCAGCTCCTACGAGCAGTACTTC

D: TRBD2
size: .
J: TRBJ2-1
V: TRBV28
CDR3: CASRQTSGSSIGNEQFF
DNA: TGTGCCAGCAGACAGACTAGCGGGTCTTCCATCGGGAATGAGCAGTTCTTC

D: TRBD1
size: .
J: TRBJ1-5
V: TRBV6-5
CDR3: CASSRRGQVQPQHF
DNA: TGTGCCAGCAGCCGCAGGGGGCAGGTTCAGCCCCAGCATTTT